Presented here are 11 T cell receptor beta chains from one specimen sequenced in a study of blood T cells in healthy people across ages (dated by TCRdb to about 2015). Library generation was performed with 5' RACE. Sequencing relied on an Illumina HiSeq 2500. A second PCR of roughly 7 to 12 cycles was run with a J-beta primer mix and a sample-barcoded 5' primer. In-frame beta chains were kept once TCRdb had trimmed the public reads at Q25 with fastp and called clones with MiXCR. Each CDR3 protein appears once, grouped with its most common genes and DNA. This sample gives 1.5 million to 2 million distinct CDR3 sequences in total; roughly 32% of them show up just once. Jointly, the top ten make up around 10% of the sample. Source material: blood. The receptor set was obtained from a woman aged 25 to 45 in good health.

The J gene is TRBJ2-3, the V gene TRBV11-1; 9 bases agree with TRBD2. CDR3 length equals 15 residues. The junction had 4 bases not matched to a gene; V was cut back by 1 base and J by 5 bases. Germline V gives CDR1 SGHAT, CDR2 FQDESV (reference sequence). The CDR3 sequence: CASSLGGRVRDTQYF. The CDR3 nucleotides are TGTGCCAGCAGCTTAGGCGGGAGGGTTCGAGATACGCAGTATTTT.

V usage is TRBV7-9 and J usage is TRBJ2-1, with 11 bases that match TRBD2. Trimming at V came to 5 bases and at J to 0 bases, leaving 9 bases not matched to a gene. Germline-derived CDR1 and CDR2 are SEHNR and FQNEAQ (reference sequence). The CDR3 has 18 residues. In DNA form, the CDR3 reads TGTGCCAGCAGCCCTGGACTAGCGGGTACGAGCTCCTACAATGAGCAGTTCTTC. The encoded protein is CASSPGLAGTSSYNEQFF.

This chain connects TRBV21-1 to TRBJ2-3; TRBD2 reflects the table's D call only, with no check against the DNA. TRBV21-1 is noted as a pseudogene. CDR3 size: 17 residues. CDR3 bases: TGTGCCAGCAGCAAAGCGCTTTGGGGGAGAGACACAGATACGCAGTATTTT. Translating gives CASSKALWGRDTDTQYF.

The V gene is TRBV9, the J gene TRBJ2-1; 9 nucleotides agree with TRBD2. CDR3 size: 15 residues. Trimming took 2 bases from V and 4 from J; bases not matched to a gene: 4. Germline CDR1 reads SGDLS; CDR2 reads YYNGEE. The CDR3 region has the DNA TGTGCCAGCAGCGTGCTAAGCGGGGGGTACAATGAGCAGTTCTTC. It yields the protein CASSVLSGGYNEQFF.

This clonotype has only a few counts. The chain employs TRBV3-1 and TRBJ2-7; 11 bases map to TRBD1. The ends lost 1 base at V and 1 base at J; junction bases unmatched: 9. The CDR3 length is 18 residues. CDR1 and CDR2 (germline): LGHDT, YNNKEL (reference sequence). The CDR3 nucleotides are TGTGCCAGCAGCCAAGGCTACTGGGACAGGGGGTTTTCCTACGAGCAGTACTTC. Residues: CASSQGYWDRGFSYEQYF.

The chain carries TRBV28 and TRBJ2-1; 13 bases agree with TRBD2. V lost 5 bases, J lost 6 bases, and 7 bases stayed unmatched. CDR3 length: 16 residues. Germline V gives CDR1 MDHEN, CDR2 SYDVKM. The CDR3 DNA follows: TGTGCCAGCAGTAGAGGCGGGACTAGCGGGATCAATGAGCAGTTCTTC. Protein: CASSRGGTSGINEQFF.

V gene TRBV29-1 combines with J gene TRBJ2-1; 10 bases are shared with TRBD1. CDR1 is SQVTM, CDR2 ANQGSEA, per germline. The V gene end was trimmed by 3 bases and the J gene end by 9 bases; junction bases not matched to a gene: 8. The CDR3 contains 14 residues. CDR3 region: CSVDRQGARGEQFF. The CDR3 region has the DNA TGCAGCGTTGATAGACAGGGGGCTAGAGGTGAGCAGTTCTTC.

V is TRBV6-1 and J is TRBJ1-5, with 8 bases that match TRBD1. This CDR3 is 18 amino acids long. V trimming: 0 bases; J trimming: 6 bases; junction bases outside the gene matches: 13. CDR1 and CDR2 (germline): MNHNS, SASEGT. Written as DNA, the CDR3 is TGTGCCAGCAGTGAAGCATTGGGAGGACAGGGTAATAGTCAGCCCCAGCATTTT. The encoded protein is CASSEALGGQGNSQPQHF.

This chain links TRBV20-1 with TRBJ2-5; 13 bases line up with TRBD2. This CDR3 has 16 amino acids. V was clipped by 5 bases and J by 2 bases; unmatched bases: 8. Germline-derived CDR1 and CDR2 are DFQATT and SNEGSKA (reference sequence). The CDR3 DNA is TGCAGTGCTCCGGGGGGGACTAGCGGGGCTCAAGAGACCCAGTACTTC. Amino acids: CSAPGGTSGAQETQYF.

This clonotype was observed a few times. Here the CDR3 DNA reads TGCGCCACCAATACCTTAATGGAGACCTACGAGCAGTACTTC. It translates to CATNTLMETYEQYF. The chain recombines TRBV10-2 with TRBJ2-4, with unresolved D. The J call may be faulty, since TRBJ2-7 better matches the DNA end. The CDR3 runs 14 residues. Germline CDR1 and CDR2: WSHSY and SAAADI.

There are a few counts of this clonotype. This sequence joins TRBV20-1 and TRBJ2-4; TRBD2 matches 12 bases. CDR3 size: 16 residues. Trimming removed 5 bases from V and 0 bases from J; junction bases left unmatched: 5. CDR1 and CDR2 (germline): DFQATT, SNEGSKA (reference sequence). For the CDR3, the DNA is TGCAGTGCTCCACTAGCGGGAGGTCTAGCCAAAAACATTCAGTACTTC. Translating gives CSAPLAGGLAKNIQYF.